A single sample is the source of the 31 T cell receptor beta chains below, sequenced in a study of T cell responses to AZD1222 COVID-19 vaccine. The table came from immunoSEQ multiplex PCR; TCRdb's copy has only in-frame clones and leaves some out. The table has roughly 67,000 clones, 85% to 90% seen once; the top ten hold around 7.8%. The source material was peripheral blood, sampled on day 0 of AZD1222 vaccination. The source of these receptors is an adult in good health.

V is TRBV4-1 and J is TRBJ2-1, with a weak D call TRBD2 (6 bases). V lost 4 bases and J lost 5, with 15 bases in between. Germline CDR1 and CDR2: MGHRA and YSYEKL. This CDR3 has 15 residues. CDR3: CASSRDLANNNEQFF. CDR3 nucleotide sequence: TGCGCCAGCAGCCGTGATCTAGCGAATAACAATGAGCAGTTCTTC.

V usage is TRBV24-1 and J usage is TRBJ2-5; 7 bases are shared with TRBD1. This CDR3 spans 14 amino acids. Looked up from germline, CDR1 is KGHDR and CDR2 is SFDVKD. V gave up 9 bases and J gave up 4 bases; unmatched junction bases: 10. CDR3 nucleotides: TGTGCCACCTCACCGGGACAGAGGGCAGAGACCCAGTACTTC. Its protein is CATSPGQRAETQYF.

The chain carries TRBV7-9 and TRBJ1-2; no firm D call. V dropped 2 bases and J dropped 3 bases, with 16 bases sitting between them. The CDR3 runs to 16 residues. Germline assignment: CDR1 SEHNR and CDR2 FQNEAQ (reference sequence). The CDR3 coding sequence is TGTGCCAGCAGCTTACTCCAGGAAGAGGGCCACTATGGCTACACCTTC. Translation gives CASSLLQEEGHYGYTF.

The chain has TRBV27 and TRBJ1-1; 8 bases are shared with TRBD1. The CDR3 totals 16 residues. Germline CDR1 and CDR2: MNHEY and SMNVEV (reference sequence). Losses at the gene ends were 4 bases for V and 8 bases for J; bases not matched to a gene: 15. The CDR3 reads CASSSTGGNPLAEAFF. CDR3 nucleotides: TGTGCCAGCAGTTCCACAGGGGGAAACCCTCTAGCGGAAGCTTTCTTT.

In this sample, this clone turned up a few times. The V gene is TRBV23-1, the J gene TRBJ2-7; 8 bases map to TRBD1. TRBV23-1 is labeled an ORF, and its function is uncertain. J was trimmed by 4 bases and V by 0 bases; bases with no gene match: 11. The CDR3 covers 17 residues. The CDR3 region has the DNA TGCGCCAGCAGTCAATCTGGCATACTGGACAGGGAGTACGAGCAGTACTTC. Residues: CASSQSGILDREYEQYF.

The chain joins TRBV18 to TRBJ1-1; no clear D. Per germline, CDR1 KGHSH and CDR2 LQKENI. Trimming left V 2 bases short and J 0 bases short, with 7 bases between. The length of the CDR3 is 14 residues. The CDR3 is CASSPGGLNTEAFF. In nucleotides, the CDR3 is TGTGCCAGCTCACCAGGCGGATTGAACACTGAAGCTTTCTTT. The entire variable domain, with the rest obtained from reference TRBV18 and TRBJ1-1, is as follows: NAGVMQNPRHLVRRRGQEARLRCSPMKGHSHVYWYRQLPEEGLKFMVYLQKENIIDESGMPKERFSAEFPKEGPSILRIQQVVRGDSAAYFCASSPGGLNTEAFFGQGTRLTVV.

This clone appeared once. The chain combines TRBV12-3 or TRBV12-4 with TRBJ2-1, with a tentative D call TRBD1 (6 bases). The CDR3 loop spans 13 amino acids. Deletions cut 5 bases from V and 7 bases from J, with 12 bases between. CDR3 in amino acids: CASSQTQGNEQFF. CDR3 bases: TGTGCCAGCAGTCAGACACAGGGTAATGAGCAGTTCTTC.

This rearrangement joins TRBV15 to TRBJ1-5; TRBD1 matches at 8 bases. This CDR3 is 15 amino acids long. CDR1 LNHNV and CDR2 YYDKDF come from the germline V gene (reference sequence). V trimming: 5 bases; J trimming: 0 bases; junction bases outside the gene matches: 3. CDR3 in DNA: TGTGCCACCAGCGTCGACAGGGGTAGCAATCAGCCCCAGCATTTT. Translating gives CATSVDRGSNQPQHF. Variable domain in full (rest from reference TRBV15 and TRBJ1-5): DAMVIQNPRYQVTQFGKPVTLSCSQTLNHNVMYWYQQKSSQAPKLLFHYYDKDFNNEADTPDNFQSRRPNTSFCFLDIRSPGLGDTAMYLCATSVDRGSNQPQHFGDGTRLSIL.

The V call is TRBV6-5, the J call TRBJ1-2; D remains ambiguous. The CDR3 runs to 12 residues. Germline CDR1 MNHEY, CDR2 SVGAGI. The ends were cut back, 5 bases at V and 4 bases at J, with 8 bases in the middle. The DNA for the CDR3 is TGTGCCAGCAGTCGGACTGGCTATGGCTACACCTTC. Translating it yields CASSRTGYGYTF.

This chain links TRBV6-5 with TRBJ1-5, with TRBD1 matching over 10 bases. V was clipped by 4 bases and J by 6 bases; unmatched bases: 6. CDR1 MNHEY and CDR2 SVGAGI come from the germline V gene. This CDR3 region has 15 residues. CDR3 in DNA: TGTGCCAGCAGTTCGGGACAGGGGCAGAGTCAGCCCCAGCATTTT. Encoded protein: CASSSGQGQSQPQHF.

J is TRBJ2-5 and V is TRBV4-1, with a tentative D call TRBD2 (7 bases). Germline values: CDR1 MGHRA, CDR2 YSYEKL. Trimming cost V 1 base and J 1 base, with 16 bases left between them. This CDR3 contains 17 residues. The CDR3 here is CASSQVAHGGPQETQYF. The CDR3 bases are TGCGCCAGCAGCCAAGTTGCTCACGGGGGGCCCCAAGAGACCCAGTACTTC.

The chain joins TRBV7-9 to TRBJ1-1, with D perhaps TRBD1 (5 bases). Germline V CDR1 and CDR2: SEHNR, FQNEAQ (reference sequence). The CDR3 spans 17 residues. V lost 2 bases, J lost 3 bases, and 19 bases lay in between. CDR3 region: CASSLFRPARAYTEAFF. For the CDR3, the DNA is TGTGCCAGCAGCTTATTTCGCCCAGCCAGGGCCTACACTGAAGCTTTCTTT. Filled out from reference TRBV7-9 and TRBJ1-1, the complete variable domain reads DTGVSQNPRHKITKRGQNVTFRCDPISEHNRLYWYRQTLGQGPEFLTYFQNEAQLEKSRLLSDRFSAERPKGSFSTLEIQRTEQGDSAMYLCASSLFRPARAYTEAFFGQGTRLTVV.

J is TRBJ2-7 and V is TRBV7-9, with 9 positions matching TRBD1. Germline CDR1 is SEHNR and CDR2 is FQNEAQ (reference sequence). With V trimmed by 4 bases and J by 5 bases, 9 bases remained unmatched. The CDR3 covers 15 residues. CDR3 loop: CASSSYGTGLDEQYF. CDR3 in DNA: TGTGCCAGCAGCTCATACGGGACAGGGCTGGACGAGCAGTACTTC.

The chain uses TRBV27 and TRBJ2-1, with 7 bases identical to TRBD2. V was clipped by 2 bases and J by 6 bases; unmatched bases: 7. This CDR3 contains 15 residues. The germline V gene encodes CDR1 MNHEY and CDR2 SMNVEV (reference sequence). The CDR3 DNA is TGTGCCAGCAGTTTAGGGCGGGAGATGCCCAATGAGCAGTTCTTC. This translates into CASSLGREMPNEQFF.

V and J are TRBV10-1 and TRBJ2-2, with 7 bases identical to TRBD1. V dropped 4 bases and J dropped 6; count of bases not matched to a gene: 2. Germline V CDR1 and CDR2: WNHNN, SYGVQD (reference sequence). The CDR3 runs to 13 residues. The CDR3 reads CASSGQGAGELFF. In nucleotides, the CDR3 is TGCGCCAGCAGTGGACAGGGCGCCGGGGAGCTGTTTTTT.

This clone has a handful of counts. The chain couples TRBV5-8 to TRBJ2-7; TRBD1 matches 8 bases. CDR1 and CDR2 (germline): SGHTS, YDEGEE. CDR3 length: 14 residues. Unmatched junction bases numbered 3, after V lost 4 bases and J lost 0 bases. The CDR3 DNA sequence: TGTGCCAGCAGCCGTACAGGGGGCTCCTACGAGCAGTACTTC. It yields the protein CASSRTGGSYEQYF.

In this sample, this clone turned up a few times. CDR3 residues: CASSPKDSSGANVLTF. In DNA form, the CDR3 reads TGTGCCAGCAGCCCAAAAGACAGCTCTGGGGCCAACGTCCTGACTTTC. V and J are TRBV7-2 and TRBJ2-6; a possible D gene is TRBD1 (5 bases). V gave up 5 bases and J gave up 0 bases, with 11 bases separating them. The germline CDR1 and CDR2 sequences are SGHTA and FQGNSA. CDR3 length: 16 residues.

A few counts support this clone. The chain uses TRBV6-6 and TRBJ2-1, with unresolved D. In germline, CDR1 is MNHNY, CDR2 SVGAGI (reference sequence). The V gene lost 4 bases and the J gene lost 8 bases, with 15 bases spanning the gap. There are 14 residues in the CDR3. The CDR3 is CASSSYSSLDEQFF. As DNA, the CDR3 is TGTGCCAGCAGTTCATATTCCTCCCTAGATGAGCAGTTCTTC.

In nucleotides, the CDR3 is TGTGCCAGCAGCTTGGACAGGGGGGTTTCCTACAATGAGCAGTTCTTC. Translation gives CASSLDRGVSYNEQFF. The gene calls are TRBV5-6 and TRBJ2-1; 8 positions agree with TRBD1. Germline CDR1 SGHDT, CDR2 YYEEEE. With V trimmed by 0 bases and J by 1 base, 3 bases remained unmatched. The CDR3 length is 16 residues.

The chain employs TRBV4-2 and TRBJ1-2, with unresolved D. The CDR3 covers 13 residues. V was pared by 1 base and J by 4 bases, with 7 bases between. Germline V gene sequence: CDR1 LGHNA, CDR2 YNFKEQ. The CDR3 is CASSQVASYGYTF. In DNA, the CDR3 is TGTGCCAGCAGCCAAGTGGCGTCCTATGGCTACACCTTC.

The chain combines TRBV19 with TRBJ1-2, with no clear D. The V and J ends lost 5 bases and 1 base respectively, with 8 bases between them. The germline CDR1 and CDR2 sequences are LNHDA and SQIVND (reference sequence). The CDR3 is 13 residues long. CDR3 amino acids: CASSVGVNYGYTF. CDR3 coding DNA: TGTGCCAGTAGTGTCGGGGTTAACTATGGCTACACCTTC. Complete variable domain (other parts from reference TRBV19 and TRBJ1-2): DGGITQSPKYLFRKEGQNVTLSCEQNLNHDAMYWYRQDPGQGLRLIYYSQIVNDFQKGDIAEGYSVSREKKESFPLTVTSAQKNPTAFYLCASSVGVNYGYTFGSGTRLTVV.

The CDR3 loop reads CASSRDYNYGYTF. The CDR3 DNA follows: TGTGCCAGTAGTCGGGACTACAACTATGGCTACACCTTC. The J gene is TRBJ1-2, the V gene TRBV19; perhaps TRBD1 as D (5 bases). This CDR3 comprises 13 residues. CDR1 is LNHDA and CDR2 is SQIVND in the germline V gene (reference sequence). Deletions cut 5 bases from V and 2 bases from J, with 9 bases between.

The V call is TRBV18, the J call TRBJ1-1; TRBD1 aligns across 7 bases. V was pared by 1 base and J by 7 bases, with 9 bases of the junction left unmatched. The V gene's germline CDR1 is KGHSH and CDR2 LQKENI. This CDR3 spans 15 amino acids. CDR3 sequence reads: CASSPQAGGPFEAFF. The CDR3 DNA is TGTGCCAGCTCACCACAAGCAGGGGGTCCCTTTGAAGCTTTCTTT.

The chain joins TRBV5-1 to TRBJ2-2, with 7 bases that match TRBD2. The CDR3 is made up of 16 amino acids. V lost 5 bases, J lost 6 bases, and 13 bases stayed unmatched. From germline, CDR1 is SGHRS and CDR2 YFSETQ. The CDR3 reads CASRPSGNPSAGELFF. In DNA, the CDR3 is TGCGCCAGCAGACCGAGCGGGAACCCTAGCGCCGGGGAGCTGTTTTTT.

The J gene is TRBJ1-1, the V gene TRBV27; D is perhaps TRBD1 (6 bases). Looked up from germline, CDR1 is MNHEY and CDR2 is SMNVEV (reference sequence). Trimming left V 10 bases short and J 3 bases short, with 15 bases between. The CDR3 loop spans 13 amino acids. The CDR3 sequence is CATSGGADTEAFF. CDR3 sequence (DNA): TGTGCCACCAGCGGGGGGGCGGACACTGAAGCTTTCTTT.

J is TRBJ1-1 and V is TRBV28; possibly TRBD1 for D (6 bases). With 2 bases removed from V and 3 bases from J, the gap between germline ends came to 13 bases. The CDR3 has 15 residues. CDR1 and CDR2 from the germline V gene are MDHEN and SYDVKM. The CDR3 DNA follows: TGTGCCAGCAGTTTACAGGACAGCGGGGACACTGAAGCTTTCTTT. Protein: CASSLQDSGDTEAFF.

The CDR3 region has the DNA TGTGCCAGCAGCAACTCAGGGGCCCTCTACGAGCAGTACTTC. This sequence encodes CASSNSGALYEQYF. The gene calls are TRBV21-1 and TRBJ2-7; no check of the table's D call, TRBD1, against the DNA was made. TRBV21-1 is classified as a pseudogene. This CDR3 spans 14 amino acids.

The chain employs TRBV5-1 and TRBJ2-2, with D possibly being TRBD2 (6 bases). Looked up from germline, CDR1 is SGHRS and CDR2 is YFSETQ. This CDR3 has 16 amino acids. Trimming stripped 0 bases from V and 4 bases from J, with 13 bases between. CDR3 nucleotide sequence: TGCGCCAGCAGCTTGGAGCCGACTAGAGGCACCGGGGAGCTGTTTTTT. Its translation is CASSLEPTRGTGELFF.

The chain combines TRBV19 with TRBJ1-2; no clear D. CDR3 length: 12 amino acids. Trimming left V 5 bases short and J 5 bases short, with 9 bases between. Germline V lookup: CDR1 LNHDA, CDR2 SQIVND (reference sequence). CDR3 in amino acids: CASSAAFYGYTF. CDR3 coding DNA: TGTGCCAGTAGTGCGGCCTTTTATGGCTACACCTTC. The entire variable domain, with the rest obtained from reference TRBV19 and TRBJ1-2, is as follows: DGGITQSPKYLFRKEGQNVTLSCEQNLNHDAMYWYRQDPGQGLRLIYYSQIVNDFQKGDIAEGYSVSREKKESFPLTVTSAQKNPTAFYLCASSAAFYGYTFGSGTRLTVV.

The J gene is TRBJ1-1, the V gene TRBV30; D not resolved. CDR1 is GTSNPN, CDR2 SVGIG, per germline (reference sequence). This CDR3 has 17 residues. The ends were cut back, 3 bases at V and 0 bases at J, with 20 bases in the middle. CDR3 nucleotides: TGTGCCTGGAGCGAAAGCCAGGCCTCGCCTCTGAACACTGAAGCTTTCTTT. Protein product: CAWSESQASPLNTEAFF. Based on the CDR3 plus reference TRBV30 and TRBJ1-1, the full variable domain is SQTIHQWPATLVQPVGSPLSLECTVEGTSNPNLYWYRQAAGRGLQLLFYSVGIGQISSEVPQNLSASRPQDRQFILSSKKLLLSDSGFYLCAWSESQASPLNTEAFFGQGTRLTVV.

The chain combines TRBV20-1 with TRBJ1-1; D is undetermined. Germline CDR1 and CDR2: DFQATT and SNEGSKA (reference sequence). This CDR3 has 11 residues. Deletions cut 0 bases from V and 8 bases from J, with 7 bases between. Written as DNA, the CDR3 is TGCAGTGCTAGAGATAAGACGGAAGCTTTCTTT. It translates to CSARDKTEAFF.